This T cell receptor (beta chain) was obtained from a study of T cells in tumors after PD-1 blockade. Study details: Either cemiplimab 350 mg every 2 weeks or pembrolizumab 200 mg every 3 weeks was given. Some patients also took daily vismodegib 150 mg during anti-PD-1 treatment.

Clones were read by immunoSEQ multiplex PCR, and TCRdb kept only the in-frame ones, dropping some. The sample records about 14,000 clones, about 82% being singletons. This CDR3 has 18 residues. Germline CDR1 reads KGHDR; CDR2 reads SFDVKD. J was trimmed by 7 bases and V by 2 bases; bases with no gene match: 15. The TCR sequence derives from a human donor with basal cell carcinoma. The sample here was PBMCs, taken after anti-PD-1 treatment. V and J are TRBV24-1 and TRBJ2-1; 8 bases align to TRBD1. CDR3 nucleotide sequence: TGTGCCACCAGTGATTCGGTCCCAGGGGGCGCGAGCTCAAATGAGCAGTTCTTC. Its protein product is CATSDSVPGGASSNEQFF.